This T cell receptor beta chain was identified in a study of cytomegalovirus exposure and HLA in healthy donors. Study details: Assignment to the Caucasian-associated ancestry cluster applied to around four fifths of the approximately 360 genotyped donors.

Primers: 60 Vbeta forward and 13 Jbeta reverse. The repertoire was sequenced with immunoSEQ multiplex PCR; TCRdb's copy has only in-frame clones and lacks some. This sample carries roughly 140,000 clones, 60% to 80% of them seen once, and the ten largest clones take less than 8%. V was trimmed by 3 bases and J by 4 bases, leaving 15 bases between them. Looked up from germline, CDR1 is LNHDA and CDR2 is SQIVND (reference sequence). The CDR3 runs 15 residues. Comments on this clone: Its target is not known.

General study findings and limits: Some public TCRs appeared in many individuals, while most sequences were rare. In a later analysis, DRB1 alleles had the most associated TCRs; HLA-C alleles the fewest. TRBV6-2, TRBV6-3 and some other V segments were unresolvable in 87-base-pair reads.

This TCR derives from a woman aged 40 to 50 in good health and CMV-seropositive. This chain links TRBV19 with TRBJ1-2, with a possible D match to TRBD1 (5 bases). The specimen sequenced was PBMCs. CDR3 amino acids: CASSILGGEGYGYTF. CDR3 nucleotides: TGTGCCAGTAGTATTTTAGGAGGGGAAGGCTATGGCTACACCTTC.